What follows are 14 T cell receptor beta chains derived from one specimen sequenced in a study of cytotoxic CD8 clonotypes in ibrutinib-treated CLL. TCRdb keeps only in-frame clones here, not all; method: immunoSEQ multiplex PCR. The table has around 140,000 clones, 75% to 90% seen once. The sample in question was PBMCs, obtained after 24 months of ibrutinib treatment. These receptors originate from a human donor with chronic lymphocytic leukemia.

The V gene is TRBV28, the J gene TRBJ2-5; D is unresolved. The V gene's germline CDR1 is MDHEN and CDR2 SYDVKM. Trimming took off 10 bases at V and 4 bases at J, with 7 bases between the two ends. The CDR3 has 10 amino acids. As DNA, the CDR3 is TGTGCCACCCTACTAGAGACCCAGTACTTC. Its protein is CATLLETQYF.

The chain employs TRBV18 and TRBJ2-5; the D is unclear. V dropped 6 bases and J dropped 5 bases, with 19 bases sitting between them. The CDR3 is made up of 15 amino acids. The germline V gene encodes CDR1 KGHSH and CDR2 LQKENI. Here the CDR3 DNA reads TGTGCCAGCTCGCCCTCCCGAACCATGGGTGAGACCCAGTACTTC. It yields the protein CASSPSRTMGETQYF.

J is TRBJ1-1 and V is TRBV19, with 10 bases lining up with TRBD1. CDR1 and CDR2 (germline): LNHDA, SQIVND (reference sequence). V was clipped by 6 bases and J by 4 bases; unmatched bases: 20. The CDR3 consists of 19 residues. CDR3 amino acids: CASSGLGTGAQVRSTEAFF. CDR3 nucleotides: TGTGCCAGTAGCGGGTTGGGGACAGGGGCCCAGGTTCGGAGCACTGAAGCTTTCTTT.

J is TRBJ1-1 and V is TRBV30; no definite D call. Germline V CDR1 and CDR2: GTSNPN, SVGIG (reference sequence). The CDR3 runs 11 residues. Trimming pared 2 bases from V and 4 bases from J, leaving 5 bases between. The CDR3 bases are TGTGCCTGGAGTCTGAGCACTGAAGCTTTCTTT. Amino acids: CAWSLSTEAFF.

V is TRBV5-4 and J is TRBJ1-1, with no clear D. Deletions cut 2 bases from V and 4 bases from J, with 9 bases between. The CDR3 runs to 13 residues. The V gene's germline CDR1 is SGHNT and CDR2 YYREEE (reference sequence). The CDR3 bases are TGTGCCAGCAGCTTAGAGTCAATCACTGAAGCTTTCTTT. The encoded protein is CASSLESITEAFF.

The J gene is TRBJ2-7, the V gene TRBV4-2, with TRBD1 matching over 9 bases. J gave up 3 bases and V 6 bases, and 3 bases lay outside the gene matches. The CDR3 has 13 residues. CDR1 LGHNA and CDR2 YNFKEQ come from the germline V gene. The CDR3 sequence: CASSRQGDYEQYF. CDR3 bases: TGTGCCAGCAGTCGACAGGGGGACTACGAGCAGTACTTC.

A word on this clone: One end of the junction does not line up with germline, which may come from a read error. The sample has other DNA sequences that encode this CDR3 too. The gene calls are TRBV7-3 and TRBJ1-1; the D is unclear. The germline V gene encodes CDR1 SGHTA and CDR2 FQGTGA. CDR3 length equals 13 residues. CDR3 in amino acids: CASSLFTNTEAFF. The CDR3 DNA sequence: TGCGCCAGCAGCTTATTCACGAACACTGAAGCTTTCTTT.

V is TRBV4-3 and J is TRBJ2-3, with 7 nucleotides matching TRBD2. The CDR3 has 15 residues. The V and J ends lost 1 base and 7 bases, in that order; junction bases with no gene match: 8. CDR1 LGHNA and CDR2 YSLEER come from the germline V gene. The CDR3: CASSQGGGSTNTQYF. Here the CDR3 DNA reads TGCGCCAGCAGCCAAGGGGGAGGGAGCACGAATACGCAGTATTTT.

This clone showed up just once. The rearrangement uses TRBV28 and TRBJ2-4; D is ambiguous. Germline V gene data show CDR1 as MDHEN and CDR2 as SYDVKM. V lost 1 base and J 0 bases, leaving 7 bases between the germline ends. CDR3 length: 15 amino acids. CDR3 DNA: TGTGCCAGCAGTTTATTTACGGTAGCCAAAAACATTCAGTACTTC. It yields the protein CASSLFTVAKNIQYF.

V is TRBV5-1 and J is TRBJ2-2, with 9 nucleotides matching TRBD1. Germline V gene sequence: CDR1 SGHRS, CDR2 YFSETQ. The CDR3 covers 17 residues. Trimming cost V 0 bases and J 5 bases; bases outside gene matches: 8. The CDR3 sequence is CASSLGGTGLSTGELFF. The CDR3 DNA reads TGCGCCAGCAGCTTGGGAGGGACAGGGCTGTCTACCGGGGAGCTGTTTTTT.

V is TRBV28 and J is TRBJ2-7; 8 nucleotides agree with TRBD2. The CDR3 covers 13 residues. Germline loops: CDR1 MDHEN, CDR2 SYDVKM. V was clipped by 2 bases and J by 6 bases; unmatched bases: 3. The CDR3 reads CASSLRLAGEQYF. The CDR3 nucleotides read TGTGCCAGCAGTTTACGGCTAGCGGGCGAGCAGTACTTC.

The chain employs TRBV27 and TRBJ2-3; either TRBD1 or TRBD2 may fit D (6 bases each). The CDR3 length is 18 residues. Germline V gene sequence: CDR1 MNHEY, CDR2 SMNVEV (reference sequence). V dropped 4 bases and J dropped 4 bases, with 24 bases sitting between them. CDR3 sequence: CASSSTTGAGKGADTQYF. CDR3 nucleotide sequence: TGTGCCAGCAGTTCTACAACGGGAGCCGGTAAGGGGGCAGATACGCAGTATTTT.

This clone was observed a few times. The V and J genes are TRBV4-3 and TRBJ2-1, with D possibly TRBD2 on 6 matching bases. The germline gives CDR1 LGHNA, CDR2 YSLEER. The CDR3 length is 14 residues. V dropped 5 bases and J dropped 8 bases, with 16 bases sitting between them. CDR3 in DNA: TGCGCCAGCAGCAGAGACGGAGGGCGGGATGAGCAGTTCTTC. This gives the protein CASSRDGGRDEQFF.

The chain's CDR3 is CSARIGTGRTQYF. The CDR3 coding sequence is TGCAGCGCAAGGATCGGGACAGGGCGGACGCAGTATTTT. The rearrangement joins TRBV29-1 to TRBJ2-3, with 9 bases lining up with TRBD1. Germline V gene data show CDR1 as SQVTM and CDR2 as ANQGSEA. This CDR3 region has 13 residues. Trimming at V came to 7 bases and at J to 9 bases, leaving 11 bases not matched to a gene.